The 16 T cell receptor beta chains listed next were all sequenced from one sample in a study of blood T cell repertoires in COVID-19. Profiling relied on immunoSEQ multiplex PCR, and the TCRdb table lists in-frame clones only, not all of them. The sample shows some 150,000 clones, roughly 84% of them seen only once. The specimen sequenced was peripheral blood. The receptors were gathered from a man aged 70-80 years with acute or convalescent COVID-19.

This clone has just one count. The chain couples TRBV5-1 to TRBJ2-3, with 7 bases fitting TRBD2. The CDR3 runs to 19 residues. From germline, CDR1 is SGHRS and CDR2 YFSETQ. V shed 3 bases and J 0 bases; nucleotides not matched to a gene: 16. CDR3 in DNA: TGCGCCAGCAGCTCCAGAATCGGGAGGATTGGGGGAAGCACAGATACGCAGTATTTT. It is translated as CASSSRIGRIGGSTDTQYF.

This sequence joins TRBV6-5 and TRBJ1-4; 7 nucleotides match TRBD1. The CDR3 runs 14 residues. V lost 5 bases and J lost 8; bases outside the gene matches: 8. Germline V lookup: CDR1 MNHEY, CDR2 SVGAGI. The CDR3 sequence: CASSLTGLSEKLFF. CDR3 in DNA: TGTGCCAGCAGTCTGACAGGGTTGTCGGAAAAACTGTTTTTT.

V gene TRBV30 combines with J gene TRBJ2-2; no clear D. CDR1 and CDR2 from the germline V gene are GTSNPN and SVGIG (reference sequence). This CDR3 has 12 amino acids. The V gene lost 0 bases and the J gene lost 5 bases, with 4 bases spanning the gap. Here the CDR3 DNA reads TGTGCCTGGAGTGTACAAACCGGGGAGCTGTTTTTT. This sequence encodes CAWSVQTGELFF.

The gene calls are TRBV5-1 and TRBJ2-5; D is possibly TRBD1 (5 bases). Germline values: CDR1 SGHRS, CDR2 YFSETQ. CDR3 length: 15 amino acids. Trimming shortened V by 0 bases and J by 4 bases, and 13 bases separated the two germline ends. CDR3 region: CASSLGDRSIETQYF. The DNA of the CDR3 is TGCGCCAGCAGCTTGGGCGACAGAAGCATAGAGACCCAGTACTTC.

This clone came up once. This rearrangement joins TRBV25-1 to TRBJ1-1; D not certain. Trimming stripped 4 bases from V and 8 bases from J, with 11 bases between. CDR1 is MGHDK and CDR2 is SYGVNS in the germline V gene. The CDR3 runs to 12 residues. CDR3 nucleotide sequence: TGTGCCAGCAGTGGGTGGGCCGAAGAAGCTTTCTTT. Amino acids: CASSGWAEEAFF. Together with reference TRBV25-1 and TRBJ1-1, the CDR3 gives the full variable domain: EADIYQTPRYLVIGTGKKITLECSQTMGHDKMYWYQQDPGMELHLIHYSYGVNSTEKGDLSSESTVSRIRTEHFPLTLESARPSHTSQYLCASSGWAEEAFFGQGTRLTVV.

The rearrangement uses TRBV28 and TRBJ1-5; TRBD1 matches 8 bases. The V gene end was trimmed by 4 bases and the J gene end by 9 bases; junction bases not matched to a gene: 8. CDR3 size: 14 residues. Germline V CDR1 and CDR2: MDHEN, SYDVKM. CDR3 sequence (DNA): TGTGCCAGCAGTTACCGGACAGGGCCAGGGCCCCAGCATTTT. This encodes CASSYRTGPGPQHF.

This clone has more than one count but fewer than ten. The V gene is TRBV12-5, the J gene TRBJ1-1; possible D gene TRBD1, 5 bases. This CDR3 region has 15 residues. Germline V gene sequence: CDR1 LGHNT, CDR2 FRNRAP. The V end was cut by 5 bases, the J end by 1 base, with 14 bases between. For the CDR3, the DNA is TGTGCTAGTGGTCGGATTTTCGGGGGGAACACTGAAGCTTTCTTT. Its translation is CASGRIFGGNTEAFF.

This rearrangement joins TRBV18 to TRBJ2-7; 7 bases are a match to TRBD1. The CDR3 totals 15 residues. Germline values: CDR1 KGHSH, CDR2 LQKENI. Trimming cost V 5 bases and J 2 bases; bases outside gene matches: 9. The CDR3 DNA sequence: TGTGCCAGCTCAACCCGACAGGGTTCTACCTACGAGCAGTACTTC. Its protein product is CASSTRQGSTYEQYF.

The chain has TRBV14 and TRBJ1-4, with a weak D call TRBD1 (5 bases). With 4 bases removed from V and 4 bases from J, the gap between germline ends came to 10 bases. The germline CDR1 and CDR2 sequences are SGHDN and FVKESK. CDR3 length: 14 residues. CDR3 in DNA: TGTGCCAGCAGCCCAGACAGACATAATGAAAAACTGTTTTTT. Its translation is CASSPDRHNEKLFF.

The genes are TRBV11-2 and TRBJ2-7, with D unclear. Between the trimmed V and J ends, which lost 1 base and 6 bases, there was a span of 13 bases. This CDR3 is 14 amino acids long. Germline-derived CDR1 and CDR2 are SGHAT and FQNNGV. The CDR3, as DNA: TGTGCCAGCAGCTTAGCAGGTCCCGTCTCCGAGCAGTACTTC. It translates to CASSLAGPVSEQYF.

V is TRBV9 and J is TRBJ1-3; 7 positions match TRBD1. The CDR3 runs to 14 residues. The germline gives CDR1 SGDLS, CDR2 YYNGEE. J lost 4 bases, V lost 1 base, and 2 bases had no gene match. The CDR3, as DNA: TGTGCCAGCAGCGTAACAGGGGCAGGAAACACCATATATTTT. Its translation is CASSVTGAGNTIYF.

The chain recombines TRBV5-1 with TRBJ2-2; 8 positions match TRBD1. The CDR3 length is 16 residues. J lost 1 base, V lost 2 bases, and 4 bases had no gene match. Germline-derived CDR1 and CDR2 are SGHRS and YFSETQ. The chain's CDR3 is CASSFGQGLNTGELFF. Written as DNA, the CDR3 is TGCGCCAGCAGCTTTGGACAGGGACTGAACACCGGGGAGCTGTTTTTT. The variable domain in full, with the rest retrieved from reference TRBV5-1 and TRBJ2-2, is KAGVTQTPRYLIKTRGQQVTLSCSPISGHRSVSWYQQTPGQGLQFLFEYFSETQRNKGNFPGRFSGRQFSNSRSEMNVSTLELGDSALYLCASSFGQGLNTGELFFGEGSRLTVL.

In its sample, this clone was seen once. V is TRBV5-1 and J is TRBJ1-2; 9 bases are a match to TRBD1. V lost 3 bases and J lost 1; bases outside the gene matches: 10. The CDR3 extends over 17 amino acids. In germline, CDR1 is SGHRS, CDR2 YFSETQ. In DNA form, the CDR3 reads TGCGCCAGCAGCTCTGCGGGACAGGGCAGGGGTAACTATGGCTACACCTTC. It specifies CASSSAGQGRGNYGYTF.

The chain carries TRBV27 and TRBJ2-6; TRBD1 is a possible D gene (6 bases). Germline V gene lookup returns CDR1 MNHEY and CDR2 SMNVEV (reference sequence). The length of the CDR3 is 15 residues. V lost 3 bases to trimming and J lost 2 bases, with 8 bases between them. CDR3 loop: CASSFGQPGANVLTF. The CDR3 bases are TGTGCCAGCAGTTTTGGACAGCCTGGGGCCAACGTCCTGACTTTC.

This chain links TRBV19 with TRBJ1-1; D possibly corresponds to TRBD1 (6 bases). In germline, CDR1 is LNHDA, CDR2 SQIVND (reference sequence). CDR3 length: 15 amino acids. V shed 5 bases and J shed 3 bases, with 16 bases lying between them. CDR3 amino acids: CASSPQAGAYTEAFF. The CDR3 region has the DNA TGTGCCAGTAGTCCCCAAGCAGGGGCTTACACTGAAGCTTTCTTT.

This chain connects TRBV19 to TRBJ1-2, with 7 nucleotides matching TRBD1. In germline, CDR1 is LNHDA, CDR2 SQIVND (reference sequence). This CDR3 contains 15 residues. The junction had 5 bases not matched to a gene; V was cut back by 4 bases and J by 0 bases. CDR3 amino acids: CASSNQGGSNYGYTF. Written as DNA, the CDR3 is TGTGCCAGTAGTAATCAGGGGGGATCTAACTATGGCTACACCTTC. The entire variable domain, with the rest obtained from reference TRBV19 and TRBJ1-2, is as follows: DGGITQSPKYLFRKEGQNVTLSCEQNLNHDAMYWYRQDPGQGLRLIYYSQIVNDFQKGDIAEGYSVSREKKESFPLTVTSAQKNPTAFYLCASSNQGGSNYGYTFGSGTRLTVV.